What follows is one TCR beta chain and its context. Antigen: not known. The CDR3 loop spans 15 amino acids. Trimming stripped 5 bases from V and 3 bases from J, with 17 bases between. The germline gives CDR1 SGHTA, CDR2 FQGNSA. The sample originates from a study of cytomegalovirus exposure and HLA in healthy donors. Regarding the study as a whole: Further analysis, carried out later, found HLA-associated TCR beta chains more clonally expanded than equally common other chains.

PCR amplification relied on 60 Vbeta primers (plus 13 Jbeta primers). Assay used: immunoSEQ multiplex PCR; TCRdb lists only in-frame clones, some missing. The sample consists of 85,000 to 120,000 clones, around 77% of them appearing once. The sample comprised PBMCs. This rearrangement joins TRBV7-2 to TRBJ2-7, with D perhaps TRBD2 (6 bases). The receptor's source is a male donor in good health and CMV-seropositive. The CDR3 coding sequence is TGTGCCAGCAGCCCGAGCCCCGGGAGTGACTACGAGCAGTACTTC. Encoded protein: CASSPSPGSDYEQYF.